This TCR beta chain appears in the sequencing data of a study of blood T cell repertoires in COVID-19. Study-level background: Sources were T cells, B-cell-depleted T cells, or PBMCs; the material itself was cDNA or gDNA.

V lost 4 bases and J 5 bases, leaving 14 bases between the germline ends. The germline CDR1 and CDR2 sequences are MGHRA and YSYEKL. The CDR3 has 14 residues. Study processing details: Nucleated cell counts were estimated from reference gene primer amplification. Some clones are missing from TCRdb's copy, which holds only in-frame ones; the method was immunoSEQ multiplex PCR. V and J calls and clone size are those listed in that table; D and trimming were worked out from the DNA. There are approximately 180,000 clones in the sample; more than 75% occur only once, and roughly 5.6% lies in the top ten.

The chain uses TRBV4-1 and TRBJ1-1; tentatively, D is TRBD1 (5 bases). Source material: peripheral blood. The TCR originated in a man aged 35 to 55 with active or convalescent COVID-19. The CDR3 is CASSPGPGGTEAFF. The DNA of the CDR3 is TGCGCCAGCAGCCCGGGACCGGGGGGGACTGAAGCTTTCTTT.